The 27 T cell receptor beta chains presented below share a single source sample, sequenced in a study of T cell repertoires in cytomegalovirus infection. TCRdb re-analysed the reads in MiXCR, keeping a single row per CDR3 protein. Among approximately 1,000,000 distinct CDR3 sequences, less than 35% were seen once, and the ten largest hold over 12%. These receptors' targets are unknown. The sample in question was cultured CD8+ T cells from PBMCs, obtained from culture after CMV antigen stimulation. These receptors were taken from a human donor in good health (CMV status not recorded). Some clones in this sample may be carry-over from other donors' samples.

This clonotype has only a few counts. This sequence joins TRBV11-2 and TRBJ2-1; D is perhaps TRBD1 (7 bases). The CDR3 runs 15 residues. The germline V gene has CDR1 SGHAT and CDR2 FQNNGV. Trimming took 6 bases from V and 6 from J, leaving 18 bases between them. DNA for the CDR3: TGTGCCAGCAGGACTAGGGACAGTCTGGTCAATGAGCAGTTCTTC. Protein: CASRTRDSLVNEQFF.

The table lists this clonotype with many counts. The genes are TRBV7-2 and TRBJ2-7; D is unresolved. Germline CDR1 and CDR2: SGHTA and FQGNSA. The length of the CDR3 is 12 residues. The germline V and J ends were trimmed by 4 bases and 2 bases, with 6 bases remaining between them. The CDR3: CASSSHPYEQYF. The CDR3 region has the DNA TGTGCCAGCAGCTCCCATCCCTACGAGCAGTACTTC.

Remarks on this clonotype: A read error may be the cause here, since a much bigger clone is one base away. J is TRBJ2-3 and V is TRBV24-1; 8 positions match TRBD1. Germline-derived CDR1 and CDR2 are KGHDR and SFDVKD. This CDR3 region has 19 residues. For the CDR3, the DNA is TGTGTCACCAGTGACCGATTTTGGGCCGGGGACAGGAAGTTGACAACGCAGTATTTT. It is translated as CVTSDRFWAGDRKLTTQYF.

This chain connects TRBV27 to TRBJ1-6, with 7 bases identical to TRBD1. Germline V CDR1 and CDR2: MNHEY, SMNVEV (reference sequence). Unmatched junction bases numbered 6, after V lost 2 bases and J lost 8 bases. CDR3 size: 15 residues. This CDR3 is CASSLRSGGDSPLHF. In DNA, the CDR3 is TGTGCCAGCAGTTTAAGGTCAGGGGGGGATTCACCCCTCCACTTT.

The rearrangement uses TRBV9 and TRBJ2-1; D ambiguous. Trimming pared 0 bases from V and 7 bases from J, leaving 11 bases between. Germline V gene data show CDR1 as SGDLS and CDR2 as YYNGEE. The CDR3 has 14 residues. This CDR3 is CASSVEVVSNEQFF. CDR3 sequence (DNA): TGTGCCAGCAGCGTAGAGGTAGTCTCAAATGAGCAGTTCTTC.

This clonotype was seen many times. The CDR3 is CASSFLGGSYNEQFF. The DNA for the CDR3 is TGTGCCAGCAGCTTCCTGGGGGGGTCTTACAATGAGCAGTTCTTC. J is TRBJ2-1 and V is TRBV7-2; 7 bases line up with TRBD2. Germline trimming cut 3 bases from V and 4 bases from J; bases unmatched to any gene: 6. The CDR3 runs 15 residues. Germline CDR1 and CDR2: SGHTA and FQGNSA.

This clonotype was detected only once. A much bigger clone sits one base away, suggesting this may be a read error. The V gene is TRBV7-2, the J gene TRBJ1-6; D uncertain. The CDR3 runs 15 residues. CDR1 is SGHTA and CDR2 is FQGNSA in the germline V gene. V shed 1 base and J shed 11 bases, with 15 bases lying between them. As DNA, the CDR3 is TGTGCCAGCAGCTTAGATGCGGTGGAGGGAACACCCCTCCACTTT. Encoded protein: CASSLDAVEGTPLHF. The full variable domain, with the rest looked up from reference TRBV7-2 and TRBJ1-6, is GAGVSQSPSNKVTEKGKDVELRCDPISGHTALYWYRQSLGQGLEFLIYFQGNSAPDKSGLPSDRFSAERTGGSVSTLTIQRTQQEDSAVYLCASSLDAVEGTPLHFGNGTRLTVT.

The V call is TRBV6-5, the J call TRBJ1-5; the D gene is possibly TRBD1 (6 bases). The CDR3 sequence is 16 residues long. Germline CDR1 and CDR2: MNHEY and SVGAGI. Trimming removed 4 bases from V and 2 bases from J, with 15 bases in between. The CDR3 DNA sequence: TGTGCCAGCAGTTCTACAGGGTCAGTCGGCAATCAGCCCCAGCATTTT. As protein: CASSSTGSVGNQPQHF.

There are a few counts of this clonotype. The chain carries TRBV6-1 and TRBJ2-1, with D possibly being TRBD1 (5 bases). The CDR3 runs 14 residues. V was pared by 6 bases and J by 6 bases, with 15 bases between. Germline V gene lookup returns CDR1 MNHNS and CDR2 SASEGT. The chain's CDR3 is CASRQGNPFNEQFF. The CDR3 DNA reads TGTGCCAGCAGGCAGGGTAACCCCTTCAATGAGCAGTTCTTC.

This clonotype was recorded at least ten times. The chain joins TRBV5-6 to TRBJ2-3; a possible D gene is TRBD2 (6 bases). CDR1 is SGHDT and CDR2 is YYEEEE in the germline V gene. V was trimmed by 4 bases and J by 1 base, leaving 13 bases between them. This CDR3 contains 15 residues. The CDR3 DNA sequence: TGTGCCAGCAGCGATGGCGGGGCGGGCACAGATACGCAGTATTTT. As protein: CASSDGGAGTDTQYF.

The chain joins TRBV12-3 or TRBV12-4 to TRBJ2-7; no definite D call. This CDR3 spans 12 amino acids. Between the trimmed V and J ends, which lost 6 bases and 6 bases, there was a span of 12 bases. CDR3 in DNA: TGTGCCAGCAGCCCCCGGGTGGGCGAGCAGTACGTC. Translation: CASSPRVGEQYV.

This clonotype was observed a handful of times. The chain carries TRBV7-4 and TRBJ2-7; D gene unclear. The CDR3 is 12 amino acids. Germline values: CDR1 SGHVT, CDR2 SQSDAQ. V lost 1 base, J lost 6 bases, and 7 bases lay in between. The CDR3 DNA sequence: TGTGCCAGCAGCTTAGGGACGACCGAGCAGTACGTC. Translating it yields CASSLGTTEQYV.

This clonotype occurred a few times. V usage is TRBV5-4 and J usage is TRBJ1-5; D gene unclear. CDR1 is SGHNT, CDR2 YYREEE, per germline (reference sequence). The CDR3 runs 14 residues. V lost 0 bases and J lost 6, with 10 bases in between. The DNA for the CDR3 is TGTGCCAGCAGCTTGGAGGGCTTTGGTCAGCCCCAGCATTTT. Residues: CASSLEGFGQPQHF.

The chain recombines TRBV4-3 with TRBJ1-2; D is perhaps TRBD1 (5 bases). Germline lookup yields CDR1 LGHNA and CDR2 YSLEER. The ends were cut back, 0 bases at V and 1 base at J, with 15 bases in the middle. This CDR3 comprises 17 residues. In DNA, the CDR3 is TGCGCCAGCAGCCAAGATCTTCAGGGTCTTCTTAACTATGGCTACACCTTC. Translated: CASSQDLQGLLNYGYTF.

This clonotype was counted between two and nine times. The V and J genes are TRBV7-6 and TRBJ1-4; 8 bases agree with TRBD1. The CDR3 totals 17 residues. J gave up 5 bases and V 7 bases, and 15 bases lay outside the gene matches. Per germline, CDR1 SGHVS and CDR2 FNYEAQ. Here the CDR3 reads CASTPGPLGQENEKLFF. The CDR3 bases are TGTGCCAGCACCCCAGGCCCCCTGGGACAGGAAAATGAAAAACTGTTTTTT.

This clonotype occurred many times. The chain links TRBV7-2 to TRBJ1-4; D unresolved. This CDR3 comprises 16 residues. Germline V lookup: CDR1 SGHTA, CDR2 FQGNSA. With 5 bases removed from V and 4 bases from J, the gap between germline ends came to 17 bases. CDR3 in amino acids: CASSLDSVSLNEKLFF. CDR3 sequence (DNA): TGTGCCAGCAGCCTAGACTCAGTTTCCCTTAATGAAAAACTGTTTTTT.

V is TRBV7-2 and J is TRBJ2-1, with a tentative D call TRBD2 (5 bases). Germline CDR1 SGHTA, CDR2 FQGNSA. This CDR3 region has 14 residues. V lost 1 base and J lost 6, with 10 bases in between. In DNA form, the CDR3 reads TGTGCCAGCAGCTTAGAAGGGAGCAGCAATGAGCAGTTCTTC. The encoded protein is CASSLEGSSNEQFF.

This clonotype was detected only a few times. The chain employs TRBV5-5 and TRBJ2-3; TRBD1 aligns across 7 bases. V was pared by 6 bases and J by 4 bases, with 8 bases of the junction left unmatched. The CDR3 is made up of 14 amino acids. Germline V lookup: CDR1 SGHKS, CDR2 YYEKEE (reference sequence). Here the CDR3 reads CASMTGNRPDTQYF. The CDR3 DNA is TGTGCCAGCATGACAGGGAACCGGCCAGATACGCAGTATTTT.

CDR3 DNA: TGTGCCAGCAGTTTCTTCGGCGGGGGGGCCTACGAGCAGTACTTC. Protein: CASSFFGGGAYEQYF. The genes are TRBV27 and TRBJ2-7; 9 bases map to TRBD2. This CDR3 region has 15 residues. Germline lookup yields CDR1 MNHEY and CDR2 SMNVEV (reference sequence). V lost 3 bases and J lost 2; bases outside the gene matches: 5.

The V call is TRBV7-9, the J call TRBJ2-4; possibly TRBD1 for D (6 bases). Germline CDR1 is SEHNR and CDR2 is FQNEAQ (reference sequence). V was trimmed by 5 bases and J by 7 bases, leaving 18 bases between them. This CDR3 contains 15 residues. The CDR3 DNA reads as TGTGCCAGCAGCGAGGGGGATGGGGGAAGGAACATTCAGTACTTC. This gives the protein CASSEGDGGRNIQYF. The entire variable domain, with the rest obtained from reference TRBV7-9 and TRBJ2-4, is as follows: DTGVSQNPRHKITKRGQNVTFRCDPISEHNRLYWYRQTLGQGPEFLTYFQNEAQLEKSRLLSDRFSAERPKGSFSTLEIQRTEQGDSAMYLCASSEGDGGRNIQYFGAGTRLSVL.

The chain uses TRBV28 and TRBJ2-7, with 11 bases aligning to TRBD1. The CDR3 runs 15 residues. Germline assignment: CDR1 MDHEN and CDR2 SYDVKM. The trim removed 5 bases at V and 3 bases at J, leaving 6 bases unmatched. The CDR3 nucleotides are TGTGCCAGCAGTCCCGCCGGGACAGGGGGCTACGAGCAGTACTTC. Its translation is CASSPAGTGGYEQYF. The full variable domain, with the rest looked up from reference TRBV28 and TRBJ2-7, is DVKVTQSSRYLVKRTGEKVFLECVQDMDHENMFWYRQDPGLGLRLIYFSYDVKMKEKGDIPEGYSVSREKKERFSLILESASTNQTSMYLCASSPAGTGGYEQYFGPGTRLTVT.

The chain is built from TRBV6-6 and TRBJ1-2, with 7 bases identical to TRBD1. V lost 5 bases to trimming and J lost 8 bases; unmatched junction nucleotides: 5. Germline V lookup: CDR1 MNHNY, CDR2 SVGAGI (reference sequence). The CDR3 sequence is 12 residues long. The CDR3 coding sequence is TGTGCCAGCAGTGACAGGGAGGGCGGCTACACCTTC. It is translated as CASSDREGGYTF.

Only a few counts were recorded for this clonotype. CDR3 coding DNA: TGTGCCAGCAGCTTAGGGACAGGGGATGAAAAACTGTTTTTT. This encodes CASSLGTGDEKLFF. The genes are TRBV7-6 and TRBJ1-4; the match to TRBD1 covers 9 bases. Germline V gives CDR1 SGHVS, CDR2 FNYEAQ. There are 14 residues in the CDR3. The V and J ends lost 1 base and 6 bases, in that order; junction bases with no gene match: 0.

This clonotype has just a few counts. The chain couples TRBV7-8 to TRBJ1-1; D is undetermined. This CDR3 is 14 amino acids long. Germline V gene sequence: CDR1 SGHVS, CDR2 FQNEAQ. V was shortened by 7 bases and J by 0 bases, with 12 bases between the two germline ends. The CDR3 reads CASTLEGMNTEAFF. The CDR3 nucleotides are TGTGCCAGCACCCTGGAGGGAATGAACACTGAAGCTTTCTTT.

The chain is built from TRBV27 and TRBJ1-1; D ambiguous. Between the trimmed V and J ends, which lost 5 bases and 5 bases, there was a span of 12 bases. Germline V gene sequence: CDR1 MNHEY, CDR2 SMNVEV (reference sequence). The CDR3 is 13 residues long. The CDR3 DNA reads TGTGCCAGCAGTGGGAGCCTTTTGACTGAAGCTTTCTTT. Translated, it gives CASSGSLLTEAFF.

V is TRBV12-3 or TRBV12-4 and J is TRBJ2-3; D ambiguous. The V end was cut by 4 bases, the J end by 2 bases, with 16 bases between. The CDR3 consists of 16 residues. The CDR3 nucleotides are TGTGCCAGCAGTTCACCCGACTCCGAATTCACAGATACGCAGTATTTT. This codes for CASSSPDSEFTDTQYF.

This rearrangement joins TRBV15 to TRBJ1-5; the D gene is possibly TRBD1 (6 bases). CDR1 and CDR2 (germline): LNHNV, YYDKDF (reference sequence). The CDR3 consists of 17 residues. Trimming took off 0 bases at V and 1 base at J, with 13 bases between the two ends. The CDR3 loop is CATSRDKQGRSNQPQHF. For the CDR3, the DNA is TGTGCCACCAGCAGAGACAAACAGGGTCGGAGCAATCAGCCCCAGCATTTT.